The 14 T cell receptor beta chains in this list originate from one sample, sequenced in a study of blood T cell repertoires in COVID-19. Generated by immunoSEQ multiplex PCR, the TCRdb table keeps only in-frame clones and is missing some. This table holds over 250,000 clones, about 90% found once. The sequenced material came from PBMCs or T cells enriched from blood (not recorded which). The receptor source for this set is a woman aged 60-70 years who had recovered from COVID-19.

CDR3 sequence (DNA): TGTGCCATCAGTGAGTCCTCGGGTTGGACTAGCGGGAGGAATGAGCAGTTCTTC. It yields the protein CAISESSGWTSGRNEQFF. The rearrangement uses TRBV10-3 and TRBJ2-1; 14 nucleotides line up with TRBD2. V dropped 0 bases and J dropped 7; count of bases not matched to a gene: 8. The CDR3 spans 18 residues. CDR1 and CDR2 (germline): ENHRY, SYGVKD.

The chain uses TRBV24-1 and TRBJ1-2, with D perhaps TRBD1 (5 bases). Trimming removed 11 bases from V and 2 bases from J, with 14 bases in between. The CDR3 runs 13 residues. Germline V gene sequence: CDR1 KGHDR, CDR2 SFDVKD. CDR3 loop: CAIRGGSNYGYTF. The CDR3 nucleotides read TGTGCCATCCGGGGGGGATCAAACTATGGCTACACCTTC.

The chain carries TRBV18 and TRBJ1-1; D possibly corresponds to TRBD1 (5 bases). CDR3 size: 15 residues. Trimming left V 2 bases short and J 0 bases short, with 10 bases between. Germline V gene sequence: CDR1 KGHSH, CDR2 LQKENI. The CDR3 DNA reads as TGTGCCAGCTCACCATGGGGGGAAATGAACACTGAAGCTTTCTTT. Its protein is CASSPWGEMNTEAFF.

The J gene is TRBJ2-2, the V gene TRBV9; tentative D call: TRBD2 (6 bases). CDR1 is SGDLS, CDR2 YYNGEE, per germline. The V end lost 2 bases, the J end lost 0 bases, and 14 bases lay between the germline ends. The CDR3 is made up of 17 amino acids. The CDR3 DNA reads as TGTGCCAGCAGCGTGACGGGAGCGCCCTCGAACACCGGGGAGCTGTTTTTT. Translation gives CASSVTGAPSNTGELFF.

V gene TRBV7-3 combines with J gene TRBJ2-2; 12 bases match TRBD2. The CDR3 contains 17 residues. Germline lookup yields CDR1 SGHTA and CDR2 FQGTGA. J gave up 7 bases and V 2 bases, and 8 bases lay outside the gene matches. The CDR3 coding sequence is TGTGCCAGCAGCTTAGCGGGGACTAGCGGGTTCGGCGGGGAGCTGTTTTTT. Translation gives CASSLAGTSGFGGELFF.

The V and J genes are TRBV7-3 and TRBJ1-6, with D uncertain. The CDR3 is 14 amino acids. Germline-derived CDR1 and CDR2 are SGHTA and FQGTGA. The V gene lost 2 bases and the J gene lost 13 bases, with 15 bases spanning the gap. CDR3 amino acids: CASSLSQTGGPLHF. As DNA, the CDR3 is TGTGCCAGCAGCTTATCACAGACGGGAGGGCCCCTCCACTTT.

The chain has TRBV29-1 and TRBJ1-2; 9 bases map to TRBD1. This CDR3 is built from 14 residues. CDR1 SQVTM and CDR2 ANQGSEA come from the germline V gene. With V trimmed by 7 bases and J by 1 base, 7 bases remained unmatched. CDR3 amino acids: CSAVQGADNYGYTF. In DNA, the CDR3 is TGCAGCGCCGTACAGGGGGCGGATAACTATGGCTACACCTTC. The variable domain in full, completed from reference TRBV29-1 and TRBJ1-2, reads SAVISQKPSRDICQRGTSLTIQCQVDSQVTMMFWYRQQPGQSLTLIATANQGSEATYESGFVIDKFPISRPNLTFSTLTVSNMSPEDSSIYLCSAVQGADNYGYTFGSGTRLTVV.

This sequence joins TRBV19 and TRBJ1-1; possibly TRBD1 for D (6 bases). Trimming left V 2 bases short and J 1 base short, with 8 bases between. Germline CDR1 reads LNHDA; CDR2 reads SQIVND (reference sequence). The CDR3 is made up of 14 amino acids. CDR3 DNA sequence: TGTGCCAGTAGTATAAGGGGGAGGAACACTGAAGCTTTCTTT. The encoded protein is CASSIRGRNTEAFF.

CDR3 sequence reads: CASSLYQGASEAFF. CDR3 bases: TGTGCCAGCAGCTTATATCAGGGGGCATCTGAAGCTTTCTTT. The chain is built from TRBV7-9 and TRBJ1-1, with 8 bases matching TRBD1. Trimming at V came to 2 bases and at J to 6 bases, leaving 5 bases not matched to a gene. Germline V gives CDR1 SEHNR, CDR2 FQNEAQ (reference sequence). The CDR3 runs 14 residues.

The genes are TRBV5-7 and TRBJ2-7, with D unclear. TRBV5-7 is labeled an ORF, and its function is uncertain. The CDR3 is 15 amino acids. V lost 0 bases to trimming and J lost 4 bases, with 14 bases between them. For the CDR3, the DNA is TGTGCCAGCAGCTTGGCCCAAGATGATACTTACGAGCAGTACTTC. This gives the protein CASSLAQDDTYEQYF.

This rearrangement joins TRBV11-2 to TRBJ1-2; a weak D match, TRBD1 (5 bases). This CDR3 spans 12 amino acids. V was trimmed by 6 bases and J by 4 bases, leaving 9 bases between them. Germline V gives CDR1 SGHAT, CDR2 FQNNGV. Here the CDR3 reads CASSSGGYGYTF. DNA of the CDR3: TGTGCCAGCAGTTCGGGGGGCTATGGCTACACCTTC.

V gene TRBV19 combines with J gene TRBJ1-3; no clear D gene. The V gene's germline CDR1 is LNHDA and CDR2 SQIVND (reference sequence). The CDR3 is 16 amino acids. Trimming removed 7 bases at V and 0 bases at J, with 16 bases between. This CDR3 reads CASTPSRATSGNTIYF. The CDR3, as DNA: TGTGCCAGTACTCCCTCACGCGCTACCTCTGGAAACACCATATATTTT.

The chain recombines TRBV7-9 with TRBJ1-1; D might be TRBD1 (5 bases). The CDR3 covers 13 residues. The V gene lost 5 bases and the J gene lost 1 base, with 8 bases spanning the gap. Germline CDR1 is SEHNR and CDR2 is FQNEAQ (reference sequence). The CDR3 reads CASSRDSNTEAFF. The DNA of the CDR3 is TGTGCCAGCAGCCGGGACTCGAACACTGAAGCTTTCTTT.

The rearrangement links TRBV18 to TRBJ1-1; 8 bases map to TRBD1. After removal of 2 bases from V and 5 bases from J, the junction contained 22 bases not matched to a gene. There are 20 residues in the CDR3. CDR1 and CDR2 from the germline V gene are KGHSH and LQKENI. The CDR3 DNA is TGTGCCAGCTCACCAATGGCAGGGGGCGGTTCATTTTACGATCGGACTGAAGCTTTCTTT. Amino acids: CASSPMAGGGSFYDRTEAFF.